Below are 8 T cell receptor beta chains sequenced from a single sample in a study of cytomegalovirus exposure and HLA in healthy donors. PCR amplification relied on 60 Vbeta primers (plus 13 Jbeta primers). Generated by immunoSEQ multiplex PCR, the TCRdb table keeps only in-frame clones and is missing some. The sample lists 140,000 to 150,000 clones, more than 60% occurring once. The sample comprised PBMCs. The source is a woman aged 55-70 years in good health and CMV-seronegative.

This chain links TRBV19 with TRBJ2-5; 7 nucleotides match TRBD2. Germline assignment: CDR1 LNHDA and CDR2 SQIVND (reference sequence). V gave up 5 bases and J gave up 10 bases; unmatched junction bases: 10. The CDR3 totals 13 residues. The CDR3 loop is CASSSRLAGDQYF. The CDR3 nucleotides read TGTGCCAGTAGTTCCCGGTTGGCGGGGGACCAGTACTTC.

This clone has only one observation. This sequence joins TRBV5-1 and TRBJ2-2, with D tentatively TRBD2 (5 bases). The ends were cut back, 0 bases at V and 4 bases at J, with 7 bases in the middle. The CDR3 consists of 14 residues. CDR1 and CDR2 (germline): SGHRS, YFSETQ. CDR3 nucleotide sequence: TGCGCCAGCAGCTTGGACGGGATCACCGGGGAGCTGTTTTTT. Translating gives CASSLDGITGELFF. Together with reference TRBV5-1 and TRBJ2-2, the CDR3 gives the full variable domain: KAGVTQTPRYLIKTRGQQVTLSCSPISGHRSVSWYQQTPGQGLQFLFEYFSETQRNKGNFPGRFSGRQFSNSRSEMNVSTLELGDSALYLCASSLDGITGELFFGEGSRLTVL.

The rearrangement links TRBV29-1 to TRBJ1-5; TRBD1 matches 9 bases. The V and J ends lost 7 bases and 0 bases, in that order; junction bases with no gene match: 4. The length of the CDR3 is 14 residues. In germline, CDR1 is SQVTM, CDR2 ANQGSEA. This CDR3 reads CSASGQGSNQPQHF. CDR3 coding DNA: TGCAGCGCCTCGGGACAGGGTAGCAATCAGCCCCAGCATTTT.

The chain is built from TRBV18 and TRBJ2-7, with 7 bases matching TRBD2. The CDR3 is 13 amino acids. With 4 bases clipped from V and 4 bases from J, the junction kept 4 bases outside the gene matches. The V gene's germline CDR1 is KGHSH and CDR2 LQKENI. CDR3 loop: CASSRNSGYEQYF. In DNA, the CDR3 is TGTGCCAGCTCACGGAATAGCGGGTACGAGCAGTACTTC. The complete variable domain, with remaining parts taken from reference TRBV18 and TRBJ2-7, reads NAGVMQNPRHLVRRRGQEARLRCSPMKGHSHVYWYRQLPEEGLKFMVYLQKENIIDESGMPKERFSAEFPKEGPSILRIQQVVRGDSAAYFCASSRNSGYEQYFGPGTRLTVT.

The CDR3 DNA reads as TGTGCCAGCAGCTCACAGGGACAGCCCCAGCATTTT. Protein sequence: CASSSQGQPQHF. The V gene is TRBV27, the J gene TRBJ1-5, with a weak D call TRBD1 (6 bases). The CDR3 is 12 residues long. The germline V gene encodes CDR1 MNHEY and CDR2 SMNVEV (reference sequence). Trimming shortened V by 6 bases and J by 7 bases, and 10 bases separated the two germline ends.

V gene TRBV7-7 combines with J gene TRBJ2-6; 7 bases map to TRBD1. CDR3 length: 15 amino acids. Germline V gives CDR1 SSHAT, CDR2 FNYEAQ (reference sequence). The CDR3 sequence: CAIQGVSSGANVLTF. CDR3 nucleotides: TGTGCTATCCAGGGGGTCAGCTCTGGGGCCAACGTCCTGACTTTC.

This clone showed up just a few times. CDR3 sequence: CASSPVWGQTYEQYF. Here the CDR3 DNA reads TGTGCCAGCAGCCCAGTTTGGGGGCAAACCTACGAGCAGTACTTC. J is TRBJ2-7 and V is TRBV7-2, with D perhaps TRBD1 (6 bases). CDR3 length equals 15 residues. Germline V gives CDR1 SGHTA, CDR2 FQGNSA. V was shortened by 5 bases and J by 2 bases, with 16 bases between the two germline ends.

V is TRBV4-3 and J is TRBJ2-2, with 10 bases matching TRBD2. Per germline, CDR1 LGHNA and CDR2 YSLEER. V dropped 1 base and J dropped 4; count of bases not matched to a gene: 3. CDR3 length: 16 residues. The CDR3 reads CASSQGTSGTTGELFF. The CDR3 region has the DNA TGCGCCAGCAGCCAAGGGACTAGCGGAACCACCGGGGAGCTGTTTTTT.